The rows below give T cell receptor beta chains drawn from one sample of a study of T-cell memory formation after mild COVID-19. MiXCR was run by TCRdb on the 5' RACE reads, yielding one entry per CDR3 protein. The sample includes approximately 240,000 distinct CDR3 sequences, roughly 17% seen only once; the top ten take roughly 3.6%. The source material was PBMCs or a T cell subset sorted from them (not recorded which). These receptors were obtained from a man aged 18 to 35 who had mild COVID-19 (a few samples of this study predate the infection). Cell type and time point are not known. Both conserved end residues are part of each CDR3. A D gene is named only where the DNA matches it firmly. Only some rows state a clone size, as once, few, many or a class for expanded clones.

D gene: -; clone size: few; V gene: TRBV11-2; J gene: TRBJ1-4; CDR3 DNA: TGTGCCAGCAAACAGGTGCCTAATGAAAAACTGTTTTTT; CDR3 protein: CASKQVPNEKLFF
D gene: TRBD2; clone size: few; V gene: TRBV6-5; J gene: TRBJ2-3; CDR3 DNA: TGTGCCAGCAGTTTGCGGGGGGCCTCACTAGATACGCAGTATTTT; CDR3 protein: CASSLRGASLDTQYF
D gene: TRBD2; clone size: -; V gene: TRBV5-1; J gene: TRBJ2-3; CDR3 DNA: TGCGCCACCTCGGGGGGAAGTGCAGATACGCAGTATTTT; CDR3 protein: CATSGGSADTQYF
D gene: TRBD1; clone size: -; V gene: TRBV12-3/TRBV12-4; J gene: TRBJ2-2; CDR3 DNA: TGTGCCAGCAGTACCCCGGACAGGGGCACCGGGGAGCTGTTTTTT; CDR3 protein: CASSTPDRGTGELFF
D gene: -; clone size: -; V gene: TRBV3-1; J gene: TRBJ2-3; CDR3 DNA: TGTGCCAGCAGCCAACAATTGATCCGCACAGATACGCAGTATTTT; CDR3 protein: CASSQQLIRTDTQYF
D gene: -; clone size: -; V gene: TRBV12-5; J gene: TRBJ2-1; CDR3 DNA: TGTGCTAGTGGTTTCCTAGGACATGGGACCTCCTACAATGAGCAGTTCTTC; CDR3 protein: CASGFLGHGTSYNEQFF
D gene: -; clone size: few; V gene: TRBV3-1; J gene: TRBJ2-5; CDR3 DNA: TGTGCCAGCGGGACTGCGGAGACCCAGTACTTC; CDR3 protein: CASGTAETQYF
D gene: -; clone size: -; V gene: TRBV12-3/TRBV12-4; J gene: TRBJ2-2; CDR3 DNA: TGTGCCAGCAAAACGGGGGGCGCGAACACCGGGGAGCTGTTTTTT; CDR3 protein: CASKTGGANTGELFF
D gene: -; clone size: few; V gene: TRBV7-2; J gene: TRBJ1-5; CDR3 DNA: TGTGCCAGCAGCTTAGGAGCGGGGGCCAATCAGCCCCAGCATTTT; CDR3 protein: CASSLGAGANQPQHF
D gene: TRBD1; clone size: few; V gene: TRBV7-2; J gene: TRBJ1-2; CDR3 DNA: TGTGCCAGCAGCTTAATACAGGGGTCTGGCTATGGCTACACCTTC; CDR3 protein: CASSLIQGSGYGYTF
D gene: -; clone size: -; V gene: TRBV5-1; J gene: TRBJ2-2; CDR3 DNA: TGCGCCAGCAGCTTGGTGACTCCCGGGGAGCTGTTTTTT; CDR3 protein: CASSLVTPGELFF
D gene: -; clone size: -; V gene: TRBV11-2; J gene: TRBJ2-2; CDR3 DNA: TGTGCCAGCAGGGATTTTGGGGACACCGGGGAGCTGTTTTTT; CDR3 protein: CASRDFGDTGELFF
D gene: -; clone size: few; V gene: TRBV7-8; J gene: TRBJ1-5; CDR3 DNA: TGTGCCAGCACCAAGGACGGAGAGAATCAGCCCCAGCATTTT; CDR3 protein: CASTKDGENQPQHF
D gene: -; clone size: -; V gene: TRBV7-6; J gene: TRBJ1-4; CDR3 DNA: TGTGCCAGCAGCCTCCAGCCCAGTCCAACTAATGAAAAACTGTTTTTT; CDR3 protein: CASSLQPSPTNEKLFF
D gene: -; clone size: -; V gene: TRBV5-1; J gene: TRBJ2-1; CDR3 DNA: TGCGCCAGCAAGTTGGAGGGGGTATCCTACAATGAGCAGTTCTTC; CDR3 protein: CASKLEGVSYNEQFF
D gene: -; clone size: many; V gene: TRBV11-1; J gene: TRBJ2-1; CDR3 DNA: TGTGCCAGCAGCCTTGGACCCTCCGGGACGGACCTCAATGAGCAGTTCTTC; CDR3 protein: CASSLGPSGTDLNEQFF
D gene: TRBD1; clone size: -; V gene: TRBV7-9; J gene: TRBJ2-5; CDR3 DNA: TGTGCCAGCAGGACAGGGGCTCCAGAGACCCAGTACTTC; CDR3 protein: CASRTGAPETQYF
D gene: -; clone size: few; V gene: TRBV20-1; J gene: TRBJ1-3; CDR3 DNA: TGCAGTGCTCCCGGAGATGGAAACACCATATATTTT; CDR3 protein: CSAPGDGNTIYF
D gene: TRBD2; clone size: many; V gene: TRBV7-9; J gene: TRBJ2-3; CDR3 DNA: TGTGCCAGCAGCGCGGGGGTTCCGACAGATACGCAGTATTTT; CDR3 protein: CASSAGVPTDTQYF
D gene: TRBD2; clone size: many; V gene: TRBV2; J gene: TRBJ2-2; CDR3 DNA: TGTGCCAGCAGTTCCCTAGCGGGGGGGCCGGCAAACACCGGGGAGCTGTTTTTT; CDR3 protein: CASSSLAGGPANTGELFF
D gene: -; clone size: -; V gene: TRBV7-9; J gene: TRBJ1-2; CDR3 DNA: TGTGCCAGCAGCTTAGCTGGGACGGAGAGCTATGGCTACACCTTC; CDR3 protein: CASSLAGTESYGYTF
D gene: -; clone size: -; V gene: TRBV7-9; J gene: TRBJ1-4; CDR3 DNA: TGTGCCAGCAGCTTACCGGGGAGGCCTAATGAAAAACTGTTTTTT; CDR3 protein: CASSLPGRPNEKLFF
D gene: -; clone size: -; V gene: TRBV9; J gene: TRBJ2-5; CDR3 DNA: TGTGCCAGCAGCGTAGGTTCGTTTTTGGAGACCCAGTACTTC; CDR3 protein: CASSVGSFLETQYF
D gene: -; clone size: few; V gene: TRBV20-1; J gene: TRBJ2-1; CDR3 DNA: TGCAGTGCTGATCGAGGAGGGGGGACCTACAATGAGCAGTTCTTC; CDR3 protein: CSADRGGGTYNEQFF
D gene: -; clone size: few; V gene: TRBV10-3; J gene: TRBJ2-7; CDR3 DNA: TGTGCGTGCGCAGCGCTCCACGAGCAGTACTTC; CDR3 protein: CACAALHEQYF
D gene: -; clone size: -; V gene: TRBV7-9; J gene: TRBJ2-7; CDR3 DNA: TGTGCCAGCAGTCCACGCAGGGGCGTTAAGTACGAGCAGTACTTC; CDR3 protein: CASSPRRGVKYEQYF
D gene: TRBD1; clone size: -; V gene: TRBV6-5; J gene: TRBJ1-2; CDR3 DNA: TGTGCCAGCAGATATCAGGGGGTAGGGAACTATGGCTACACCTTC; CDR3 protein: CASRYQGVGNYGYTF
D gene: -; clone size: -; V gene: TRBV6-2/TRBV6-3; J gene: TRBJ2-5; CDR3 DNA: TGTGCCAGCAGTTACTCACGGGAAGAGACCCAGTACTTC; CDR3 protein: CASSYSREETQYF
D gene: TRBD2; clone size: -; V gene: TRBV20-1; J gene: TRBJ2-3; CDR3 DNA: TGCAGTGCCGTTCGGGGGGGGCCAGATACGCAGTATTTT; CDR3 protein: CSAVRGGPDTQYF
D gene: -; clone size: many; V gene: TRBV5-6; J gene: TRBJ2-5; CDR3 DNA: TGTGCCAGCAGCTTCGGGGATGGAGAGACCCAGTACTTC; CDR3 protein: CASSFGDGETQYF
D gene: -; clone size: -; V gene: TRBV6-4; J gene: TRBJ2-1; CDR3 DNA: TGTGCCAGCAGCCCGATGGGGGGGGGGCGTAATGAGCAGTTCTTC; CDR3 protein: CASSPMGGGRNEQFF
D gene: -; clone size: few; V gene: TRBV20-1; J gene: TRBJ1-1; CDR3 DNA: TGCAGTGCTAGACGGGGGGTAACTGAAGCTTTCTTT; CDR3 protein: CSARRGVTEAFF
D gene: -; clone size: -; V gene: TRBV18; J gene: TRBJ2-7; CDR3 DNA: TGTGCCAGCTCACCTTCGGACAGAGCCTACGAGCAGTACTTC; CDR3 protein: CASSPSDRAYEQYF
D gene: -; clone size: -; V gene: TRBV6-2/TRBV6-3; J gene: TRBJ1-5; CDR3 DNA: TGTGCCAGCAGTTCCTTCACTGATCAGCCCCAGCATTTT; CDR3 protein: CASSSFTDQPQHF
D gene: TRBD2; clone size: few; V gene: TRBV5-4; J gene: TRBJ2-3; CDR3 DNA: TGTGCCAGCGGGTTAGCGGGGTACACAGATACGCAGTATTTT; CDR3 protein: CASGLAGYTDTQYF
D gene: -; clone size: few; V gene: TRBV19; J gene: TRBJ1-6; CDR3 DNA: TGTGCCAGTAGTGCACTTAGGGGGGATTCACCCCTCCACTTT; CDR3 protein: CASSALRGDSPLHF
D gene: -; clone size: -; V gene: TRBV6-5; J gene: TRBJ2-1; CDR3 DNA: TGTGCCAGCGTCCGGGGAGATAACAATGAGCAGTTCTTC; CDR3 protein: CASVRGDNNEQFF
D gene: -; clone size: -; V gene: TRBV5-1; J gene: TRBJ2-7; CDR3 DNA: TGCGCCAGCAGCTTGGTATTCTTGAGCTACGAGCAGTACTTC; CDR3 protein: CASSLVFLSYEQYF
D gene: -; clone size: -; V gene: TRBV7-2; J gene: TRBJ2-5; CDR3 DNA: TGTGCCAGCAGCTTAGTACAGGGTCGGGAGACCCAGTACTTC; CDR3 protein: CASSLVQGRETQYF
D gene: -; clone size: -; V gene: TRBV7-9; J gene: TRBJ1-1; CDR3 DNA: TGTGCCAGCAGCGCCGTAGGGGACGTAGCTTTCTTT; CDR3 protein: CASSAVGDVAFF
D gene: -; clone size: few; V gene: TRBV5-4; J gene: TRBJ2-3; CDR3 DNA: TGTGCCAGCATCCATGGGAGGCCCGAGGATACGCAGTATTTT; CDR3 protein: CASIHGRPEDTQYF
D gene: -; clone size: -; V gene: TRBV9; J gene: TRBJ2-1; CDR3 DNA: TGTGCCAGCAGCAGACAGGCAAGCTCCTACAATGAGCAGTTCTTC; CDR3 protein: CASSRQASSYNEQFF